This T cell receptor beta chain was observed in a study of memory CD4+ T cells and cytomegalovirus serostatus. Single viable CD3+CD4+CD8-CD45RO+ cells were sorted as the memory CD4+ T cells. Serostatus was set by detecting CMV pp150, pp28, p38, p52 IgG. The CDR3 sequence is 14 residues long. The germline CDR1 and CDR2 sequences are SNHLY and FYNNEI. The V segment lost 4 bases and the J segment 6 bases; nucleotides outside the gene matches: 3. Authors' methods: Out-of-frame sequences were removed, leaving a few million distinct TCRbeta sequences. The method was immunoSEQ multiplex PCR; TCRdb's version includes in-frame clones alone and lacks a portion of them. V, J and clone size are those of that table, while D and trimming were read from the DNA. Of 56,000 or so clones in the sample, 82% are singletons; the top ten hold approximately 0.4%.

The sample was memory CD4+ T cells from blood. This TCR was sampled from an adult in good health and CMV-seronegative. V and J are TRBV2 and TRBJ2-1, with 10 bases matching TRBD1. CDR3 loop: CASSGQGAINEQFF. In nucleotides, the CDR3 is TGTGCCAGCAGTGGACAGGGGGCCATCAATGAGCAGTTCTTC.